Following are 27 T cell receptor beta chains from one sample sequenced in a study of T cells expressing NK-cell markers. With the 5' RACE reads reprocessed, TCRdb shows one record per CDR3 protein and no DNA. The table for this sample gives some 190,000 distinct CDR3 sequences. Sequenced input: blood T cells: a sorted CD56 or NKG2C T cell subset, CD4+ or CD8+ T cells, or bulk PBMC T cells (not recorded which). These receptors were obtained from a man aged 18-70 years in good health.

The gene calls are TRBV10-3 and TRBJ2-7; lacking DNA, the TRBD2 call made by TCRdb goes unchecked. Germline CDR1 is ENHRY and CDR2 is SYGVKD. The CDR3 covers 15 residues. CDR3 amino acids: CAISESVTSGSEQYF.

The chain couples TRBV12-2 to TRBJ1-2; TCRdb's D call, TRBD1, is unchecked because there is no DNA. TRBV12-2 corresponds to a pseudogene. This CDR3 has 16 residues. The CDR3 spells CASRLRTRVSDYGYTF.

The chain recombines TRBV11-2 with TRBJ2-2; absent DNA, TCRdb's TRBD2 call cannot be checked. CDR3 length: 15 amino acids. From germline, CDR1 is SGHAT and CDR2 FQNNGV. CDR3: CASSLAEGFAGELFF.

The chain carries TRBV7-9 and TRBJ1-5; with no DNA, the TCRdb D assignment of TRBD1 cannot be verified. CDR1 and CDR2 from the germline V gene are SEHNR and FQNEAQ (reference sequence). The CDR3 is made up of 14 amino acids. CDR3 sequence: CASSYGQSNQPQHF.

The chain combines TRBV11-2 with TRBJ2-5. Germline assignment: CDR1 SGHAT and CDR2 FQNNGV. The length of the CDR3 is 12 residues. The CDR3 is CASTGGWETQYF.

The rearrangement links TRBV7-8 to TRBJ2-7; TCRdb reports TRBD2, a call that lacks DNA to check it against. The CDR3 has 15 residues. Germline V gene data show CDR1 as SGHVS and CDR2 as FQNEAQ. CDR3 loop: CASSPRPSVFVEQYF. Variable domain in full (rest from reference TRBV7-8 and TRBJ2-7): GAGVSQSPRYKVAKRGQDVALRCDPISGHVSLFWYQQALGQGPEFLTYFQNEAQLDKSGLPSDRFFAERPEGSVSTLKIQRTQQEDSAVYLCASSPRPSVFVEQYFGPGTRLTVT.

The CDR3 loop reads CASSQDRVRGTEAFF. V and J are TRBV12-3 or TRBV12-4 and TRBJ1-1; no DNA is available, so the TRBD1 call from TCRdb remains unchecked. This CDR3 is 15 amino acids long.

The genes are TRBV4-2 and TRBJ1-2. Germline CDR1 is LGHNA and CDR2 is YNFKEQ. The length of the CDR3 is 15 residues. CDR3 residues: CASSQDHGPSEGYTF.

The rearrangement uses TRBV4-2 and TRBJ1-1; TCRdb picks TRBD1, but there is no DNA to check that call. This CDR3 region has 17 residues. From germline, CDR1 is LGHNA and CDR2 YNFKEQ. The CDR3 sequence is CASSQDPRQGHDTEAFF.

The gene calls are TRBV7-9 and TRBJ2-7; no DNA is available, so the TRBD2 call from TCRdb remains unchecked. The germline gives CDR1 SEHNR, CDR2 FQNEAQ (reference sequence). There are 16 residues in the CDR3. The CDR3 reads CASSLVSPGLLYEQYF.

CDR3 region: CASSPDLLDFTGELFF. The chain couples TRBV28 to TRBJ2-2; TCRdb gives TRBD2 as the D gene, but with no DNA this cannot be confirmed. The CDR3 length is 16 residues. The germline gives CDR1 MDHEN, CDR2 SYDVKM.

The J gene is TRBJ2-7, the V gene TRBV5-1; no DNA is available, so the TRBD1 call from TCRdb remains unchecked. Germline V gene sequence: CDR1 SGHRS, CDR2 YFSETQ. The CDR3 spans 15 residues. The chain's CDR3 is CASSADRVSSYEQYF.

The chain has TRBV9 and TRBJ1-2. Germline V gives CDR1 SGDLS, CDR2 YYNGEE. The CDR3 length is 12 residues. CDR3 residues: CASNQEGYGYTF.

V and J are TRBV5-6 and TRBJ2-3; TCRdb's D gene call, TRBD2, goes unchecked for lack of DNA. Looked up from germline, CDR1 is SGHDT and CDR2 is YYEEEE. This CDR3 is 18 amino acids long. This CDR3 is CASSPLEGLAGGPDTQYF.

CDR3 sequence reads: CASSVGGTGFRHYEQYF. J is TRBJ2-7 and V is TRBV9; TCRdb picks TRBD1, but there is no DNA to check that call. CDR1 is SGDLS, CDR2 YYNGEE, per germline. This CDR3 comprises 17 residues.

The chain joins TRBV4-2 to TRBJ2-5. Germline V CDR1 and CDR2: LGHNA, YNFKEQ. This CDR3 has 15 residues. CDR3 sequence: CASSQDEAISETQYF.

CDR3 sequence reads: CASSVSGSKSQPQHF. V gene TRBV27 combines with J gene TRBJ1-5; TCRdb's D call of TRBD1 is untestable without DNA. This CDR3 comprises 15 residues. Per germline, CDR1 MNHEY and CDR2 SMNVEV (reference sequence).

This chain uses TRBV12-3 or TRBV12-4 with TRBJ1-1; lacking DNA, the TRBD1 call made by TCRdb goes unchecked. The CDR3 extends over 13 amino acids. CDR3 region: CASSPGGWTEAFF.

The gene calls are TRBV28 and TRBJ2-1; checking the TCRdb D call of TRBD1 is not possible without DNA. Germline lookup yields CDR1 MDHEN and CDR2 SYDVKM. This CDR3 region has 13 residues. This chain's CDR3 is CASSDRGTSEQFF. Together with reference TRBV28 and TRBJ2-1, the CDR3 gives the full variable domain: DVKVTQSSRYLVKRTGEKVFLECVQDMDHENMFWYRQDPGLGLRLIYFSYDVKMKEKGDIPEGYSVSREKKERFSLILESASTNQTSMYLCASSDRGTSEQFFGPGTRLTVL.

V gene TRBV6-1 combines with J gene TRBJ1-1; checking the TCRdb D call of TRBD1 is not possible without DNA. This CDR3 spans 17 amino acids. Germline V gene lookup returns CDR1 MNHNS and CDR2 SASEGT. The chain's CDR3 is CASSVRGPLLMNTEAFF.

The genes are TRBV19 and TRBJ2-7; there is no DNA to check the TCRdb D call of TRBD1. The germline V gene has CDR1 LNHDA and CDR2 SQIVND (reference sequence). The CDR3 has 15 residues. CDR3: CASSTQEGDIDEQYF.

The chain uses TRBV5-6 and TRBJ2-5. CDR3 length: 17 amino acids. The germline V gene encodes CDR1 SGHDT and CDR2 YYEEEE. CDR3 region: CASSFMRFVGDQETQYF.

The chain links TRBV7-2 to TRBJ2-3; TCRdb reports TRBD1, a call that lacks DNA to check it against. Germline V gene sequence: CDR1 SGHTA, CDR2 FQGNSA. CDR3 length: 16 amino acids. Here the CDR3 reads CASSLAGAPSTDTQYF.

The chain couples TRBV3-1 to TRBJ2-5. CDR1 is LGHDT, CDR2 YNNKEL, per germline (reference sequence). This CDR3 contains 14 residues. CDR3 in amino acids: CASSEGQVQETQYF.

The CDR3 is CASSSHSGEHYNEQFF. This chain uses TRBV7-9 with TRBJ2-1; TCRdb's D gene call, TRBD2, goes unchecked for lack of DNA. In germline, CDR1 is SEHNR, CDR2 FQNEAQ (reference sequence). This CDR3 comprises 16 residues.

The V call is TRBV5-8, the J call TRBJ2-5. Germline CDR1 reads SGHTS; CDR2 reads YDEGEE. The CDR3 is 14 amino acids. The CDR3 protein is CASSYGPYQETQYF.

The rearrangement joins TRBV6-2 or TRBV6-3 to TRBJ2-6; the D call of TRBD1 rests on TCRdb alone, since no DNA is present to check it. The CDR3 is made up of 11 amino acids. Germline-derived CDR1 and CDR2 are MNHEY and SVGEGT. The CDR3 protein is CASSPGTVLTF.